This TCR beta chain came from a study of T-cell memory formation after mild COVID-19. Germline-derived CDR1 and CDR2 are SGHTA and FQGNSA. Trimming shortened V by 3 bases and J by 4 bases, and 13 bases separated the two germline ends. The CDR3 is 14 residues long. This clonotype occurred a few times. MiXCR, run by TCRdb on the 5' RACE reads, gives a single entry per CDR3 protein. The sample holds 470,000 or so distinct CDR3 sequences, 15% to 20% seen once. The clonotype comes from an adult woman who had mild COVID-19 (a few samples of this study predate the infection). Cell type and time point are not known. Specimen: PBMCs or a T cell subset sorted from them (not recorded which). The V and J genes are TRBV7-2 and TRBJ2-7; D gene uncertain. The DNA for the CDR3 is TGTGCCAGCAGCTTTTACGTGGGGTGGTACGAGCAGTACTTC. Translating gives CASSFYVGWYEQYF.